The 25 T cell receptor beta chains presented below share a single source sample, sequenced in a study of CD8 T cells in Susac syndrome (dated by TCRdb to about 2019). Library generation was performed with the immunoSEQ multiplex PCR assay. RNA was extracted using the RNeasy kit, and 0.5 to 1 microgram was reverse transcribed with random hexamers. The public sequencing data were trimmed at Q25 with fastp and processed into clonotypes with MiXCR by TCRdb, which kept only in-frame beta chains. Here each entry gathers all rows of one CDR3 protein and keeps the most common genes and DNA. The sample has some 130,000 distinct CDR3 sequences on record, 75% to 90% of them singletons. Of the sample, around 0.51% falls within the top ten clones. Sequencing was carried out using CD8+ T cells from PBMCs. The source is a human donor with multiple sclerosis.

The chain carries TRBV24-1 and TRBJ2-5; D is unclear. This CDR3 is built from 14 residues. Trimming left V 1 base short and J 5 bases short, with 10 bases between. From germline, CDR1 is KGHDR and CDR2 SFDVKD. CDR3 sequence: CATSDLGAGETQYF. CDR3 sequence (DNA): TGTGCCACCAGTGATTTAGGAGCCGGGGAGACCCAGTACTTC.

The chain's CDR3 is CASSPDFSTDTQYF. In nucleotides, the CDR3 is TGTGCCAGCAGCCCCGACTTCTCCACAGATACGCAGTATTTT. The chain joins TRBV28 to TRBJ2-3; D ambiguous. The V gene lost 6 bases and the J gene lost 2 bases, with 12 bases spanning the gap. Germline V gene data show CDR1 as MDHEN and CDR2 as SYDVKM. The CDR3 is 14 amino acids.

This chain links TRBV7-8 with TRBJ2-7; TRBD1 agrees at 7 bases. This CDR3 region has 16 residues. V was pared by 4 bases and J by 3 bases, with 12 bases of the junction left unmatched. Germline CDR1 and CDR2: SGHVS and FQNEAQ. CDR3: CASSSKGQKTNYEQYV. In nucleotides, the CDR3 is TGTGCCAGCAGCTCGAAGGGACAGAAGACTAACTACGAGCAGTACGTC.

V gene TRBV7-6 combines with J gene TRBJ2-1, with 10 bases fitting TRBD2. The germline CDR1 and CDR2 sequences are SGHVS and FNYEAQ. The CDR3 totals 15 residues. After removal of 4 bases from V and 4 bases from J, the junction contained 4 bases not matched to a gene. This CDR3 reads CASSWTSGTYNEQFF. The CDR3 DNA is TGTGCCAGCAGCTGGACTAGCGGAACATACAATGAGCAGTTCTTC.

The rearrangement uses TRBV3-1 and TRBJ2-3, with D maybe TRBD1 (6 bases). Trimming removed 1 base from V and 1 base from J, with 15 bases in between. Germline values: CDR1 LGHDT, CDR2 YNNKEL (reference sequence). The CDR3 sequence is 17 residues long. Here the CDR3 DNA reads TGTGCCAGCAGCCAAGTGGGGGCCGGCCGACGCACAGATACGCAGTATTTT. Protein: CASSQVGAGRRTDTQYF.

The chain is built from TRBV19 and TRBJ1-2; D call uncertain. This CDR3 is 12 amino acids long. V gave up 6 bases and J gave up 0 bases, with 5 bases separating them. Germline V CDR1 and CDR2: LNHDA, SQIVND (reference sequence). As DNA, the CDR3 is TGTGCCAGTAGCATGGCTAACTATGGCTACACCTTC. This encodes CASSMANYGYTF.

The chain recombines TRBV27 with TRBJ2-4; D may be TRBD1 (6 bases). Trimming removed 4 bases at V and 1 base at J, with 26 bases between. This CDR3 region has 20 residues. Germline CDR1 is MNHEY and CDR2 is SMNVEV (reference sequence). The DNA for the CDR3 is TGTGCCAGCAGTTCTATAGGTCCAGGGGCCTTGAAGTTGGCCAAAAACATTCAGTACTTC. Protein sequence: CASSSIGPGALKLAKNIQYF.

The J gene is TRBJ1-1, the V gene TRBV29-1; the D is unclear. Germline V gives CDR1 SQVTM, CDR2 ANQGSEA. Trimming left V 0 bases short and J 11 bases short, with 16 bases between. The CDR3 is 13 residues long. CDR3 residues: CSVEDITGYEAFF. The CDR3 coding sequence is TGCAGCGTTGAAGATATTACGGGTTATGAGGCTTTCTTT.

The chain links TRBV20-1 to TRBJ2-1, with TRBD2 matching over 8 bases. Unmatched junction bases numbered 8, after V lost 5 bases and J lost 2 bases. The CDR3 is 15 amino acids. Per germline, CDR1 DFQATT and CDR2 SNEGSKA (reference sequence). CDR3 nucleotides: TGCAGTGCTTATAGCGGGATCAGAACCTACAATGAGCAGTTCTTC. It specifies CSAYSGIRTYNEQFF.

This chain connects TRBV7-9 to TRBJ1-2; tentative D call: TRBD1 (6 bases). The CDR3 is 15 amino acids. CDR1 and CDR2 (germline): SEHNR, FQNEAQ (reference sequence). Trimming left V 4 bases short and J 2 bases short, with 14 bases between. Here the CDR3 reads CASSSGPGENYGYTF. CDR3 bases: TGTGCCAGCAGCTCAGGTCCAGGGGAGAACTATGGCTACACCTTC. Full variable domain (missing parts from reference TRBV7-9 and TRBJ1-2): DTGVSQNPRHKITKRGQNVTFRCDPISEHNRLYWYRQTLGQGPEFLTYFQNEAQLEKSRLLSDRFSAERPKGSFSTLEIQRTEQGDSAMYLCASSSGPGENYGYTFGSGTRLTVV.

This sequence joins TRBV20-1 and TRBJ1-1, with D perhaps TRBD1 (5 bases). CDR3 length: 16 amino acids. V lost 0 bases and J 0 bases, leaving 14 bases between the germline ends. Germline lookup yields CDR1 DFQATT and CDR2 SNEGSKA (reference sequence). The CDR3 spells CSARDVGFRVNTEAFF. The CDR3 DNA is TGCAGTGCTAGAGATGTTGGCTTCAGGGTGAACACTGAAGCTTTCTTT.

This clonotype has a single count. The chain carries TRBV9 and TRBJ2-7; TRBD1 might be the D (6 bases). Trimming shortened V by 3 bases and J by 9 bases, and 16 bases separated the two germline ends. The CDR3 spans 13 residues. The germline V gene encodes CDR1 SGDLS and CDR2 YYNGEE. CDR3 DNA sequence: TGTGCCAGCAGCGACCGGGACAATACTTCGCAGTACGTC. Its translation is CASSDRDNTSQYV.

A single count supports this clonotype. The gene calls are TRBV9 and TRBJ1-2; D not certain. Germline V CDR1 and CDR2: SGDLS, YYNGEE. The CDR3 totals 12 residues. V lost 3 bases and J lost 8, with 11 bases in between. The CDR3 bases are TGTGCCAGCAGCGCCCTGAACAGCGGCTACACCTTC. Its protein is CASSALNSGYTF.

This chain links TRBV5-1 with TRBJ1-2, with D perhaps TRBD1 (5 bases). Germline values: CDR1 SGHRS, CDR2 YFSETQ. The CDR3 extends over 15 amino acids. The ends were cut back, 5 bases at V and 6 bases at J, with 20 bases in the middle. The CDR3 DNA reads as TGCGCCAGCAGGACCCCACTCGGGGGACGCGATGGCTACACCTTC. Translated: CASRTPLGGRDGYTF.

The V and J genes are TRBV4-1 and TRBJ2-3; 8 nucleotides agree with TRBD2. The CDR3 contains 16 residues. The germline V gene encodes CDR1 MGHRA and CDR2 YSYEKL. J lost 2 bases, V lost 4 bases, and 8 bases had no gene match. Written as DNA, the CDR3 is TGCGCCAGCAGCCCTCTGCTAGCGGGCCACACAGATACGCAGTATTTT. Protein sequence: CASSPLLAGHTDTQYF.

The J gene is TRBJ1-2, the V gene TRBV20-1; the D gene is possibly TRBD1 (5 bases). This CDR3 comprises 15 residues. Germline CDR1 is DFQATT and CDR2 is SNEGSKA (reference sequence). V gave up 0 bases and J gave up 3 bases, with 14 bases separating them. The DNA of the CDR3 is TGCAGTGCTAGAGATCGAGGGCAGGGCTACTATGGCTACACCTTC. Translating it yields CSARDRGQGYYGYTF.

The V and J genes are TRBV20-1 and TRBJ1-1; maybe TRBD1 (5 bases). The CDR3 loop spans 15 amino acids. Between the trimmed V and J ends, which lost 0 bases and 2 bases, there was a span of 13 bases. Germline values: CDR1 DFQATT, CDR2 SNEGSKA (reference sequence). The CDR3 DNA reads TGCAGTGCTAGAGATCTGTACAGGAGTAACACTGAAGCTTTCTTT. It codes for CSARDLYRSNTEAFF.

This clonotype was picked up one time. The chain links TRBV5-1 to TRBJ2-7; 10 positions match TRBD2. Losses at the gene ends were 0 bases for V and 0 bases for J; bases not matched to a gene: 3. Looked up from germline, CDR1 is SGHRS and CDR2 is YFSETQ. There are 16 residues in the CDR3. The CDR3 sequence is CASSLVASGGSYEQYF. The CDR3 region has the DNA TGCGCCAGCAGCTTGGTCGCTAGCGGGGGCTCCTACGAGCAGTACTTC. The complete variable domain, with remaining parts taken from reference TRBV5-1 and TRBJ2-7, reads KAGVTQTPRYLIKTRGQQVTLSCSPISGHRSVSWYQQTPGQGLQFLFEYFSETQRNKGNFPGRFSGRQFSNSRSEMNVSTLELGDSALYLCASSLVASGGSYEQYFGPGTRLTVT.

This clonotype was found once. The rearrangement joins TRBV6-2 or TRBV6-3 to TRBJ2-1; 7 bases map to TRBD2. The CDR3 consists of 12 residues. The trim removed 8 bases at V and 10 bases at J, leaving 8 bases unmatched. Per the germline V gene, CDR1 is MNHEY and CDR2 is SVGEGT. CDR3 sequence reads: CASGAGEGEQFF. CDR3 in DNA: TGTGCCAGCGGGGCGGGAGAGGGGGAGCAGTTCTTC.

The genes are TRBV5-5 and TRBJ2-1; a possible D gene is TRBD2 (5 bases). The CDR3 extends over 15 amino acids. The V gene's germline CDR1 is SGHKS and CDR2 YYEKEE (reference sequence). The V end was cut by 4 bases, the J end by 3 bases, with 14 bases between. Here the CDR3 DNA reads TGTGCCAGCAGCCCCCATGGTAGCGACTACAATGAGCAGTTCTTC. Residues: CASSPHGSDYNEQFF.

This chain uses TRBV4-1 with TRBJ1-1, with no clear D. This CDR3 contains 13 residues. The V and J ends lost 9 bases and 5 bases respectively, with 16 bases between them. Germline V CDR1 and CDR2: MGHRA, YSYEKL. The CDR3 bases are TGCGCCAGTCGACCTAGCGGATATACTGAAGCTTTCTTT. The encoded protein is CASRPSGYTEAFF.

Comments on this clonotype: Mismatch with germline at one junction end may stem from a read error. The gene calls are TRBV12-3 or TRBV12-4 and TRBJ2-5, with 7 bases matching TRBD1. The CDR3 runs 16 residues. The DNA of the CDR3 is TGTGCCAGCAGCTTAGGGGGACAGAACACCCAAGAGACCCAGTACTTC. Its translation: CASSLGGQNTQETQYF.

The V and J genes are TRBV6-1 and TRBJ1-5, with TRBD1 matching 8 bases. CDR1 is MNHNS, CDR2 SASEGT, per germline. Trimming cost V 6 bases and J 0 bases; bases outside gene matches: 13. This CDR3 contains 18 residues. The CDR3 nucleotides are TGTGCCAGCAGGAGAGGACAGGGTCGGGCGTATAGCAATCAGCCCCAGCATTTT. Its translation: CASRRGQGRAYSNQPQHF.

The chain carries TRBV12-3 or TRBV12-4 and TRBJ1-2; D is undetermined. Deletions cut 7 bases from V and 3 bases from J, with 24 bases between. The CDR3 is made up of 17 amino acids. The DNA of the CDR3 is TGTGCCAGCACCCTGAGCCGGACGGCTCAAAGATACTATGGCTACACCTTC. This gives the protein CASTLSRTAQRYYGYTF.

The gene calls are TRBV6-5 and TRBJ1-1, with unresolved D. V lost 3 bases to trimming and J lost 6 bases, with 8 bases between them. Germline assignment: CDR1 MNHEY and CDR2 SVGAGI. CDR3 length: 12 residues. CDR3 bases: TGTGCCAGCAGTTATCCTGCTTCTGAAGCTTTCTTT. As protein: CASSYPASEAFF.